The rows below give T cell receptor beta chains drawn from one sample of a study of T cells in Graves' hyperthyroidism and ophthalmopathy. TCRdb passed the multiplex PCR reads through MiXCR, listing each CDR3 protein once. This sample has almost 250,000 distinct CDR3 sequences, with about 24% found just once. Sequenced input: blood. The receptor source for this set is a middle-aged woman with Graves' ophthalmopathy. CDR3s include the opening cysteine and the closing phenylalanine or tryptophan. D genes are given only for firm matches. Clone size is stated in some rows and not others, as once, few, many or a class when expanded.

clone_size | j_call | v_call | d_call | cdr3_nt | cdr3_aa
many | TRBJ1-6 | TRBV5-1 | - | TGCGCCAGCAGCTTGGCGGGGGCGAATAATTCACCCCTCCACTTT | CASSLAGANNSPLHF
- | TRBJ1-5 | TRBV12-3/TRBV12-4 | - | TGTGCCAGCAGTTCCAGGGGAGGCAATCAGCCCCAGCATTTT | CASSSRGGNQPQHF
many | TRBJ2-5 | TRBV9 | - | TGTGCCAGCAGCGTAGATCCAGGGAGGATGGAGACCCAGTACTTC | CASSVDPGRMETQYF
many | TRBJ1-1 | TRBV18 | - | TGTGCCAGCTCACCACAGGAGAACACTGAAGCTTTCTTT | CASSPQENTEAFF
many | TRBJ2-5 | TRBV30 | TRBD2 | TGTGCCTGGGGGCGTGGGGCGGGAGTCGCAGAGACCCAGTACTTC | CAWGRGAGVAETQYF
- | TRBJ1-1 | TRBV12-3/TRBV12-4 | - | TGTGCCAGCGCTCAGACCACTGAAGCTTTCTTT | CASAQTTEAFF
many | TRBJ2-5 | TRBV28 | - | TGTGCCACTAAGGACGGGGATCAAGAGACCCAGTACTTC | CATKDGDQETQYF
many | TRBJ2-7 | TRBV19 | - | TGTGCCAGTAGCCCGGGCAGCCTAGACTACGAGCAGTACTTC | CASSPGSLDYEQYF
many | TRBJ2-7 | TRBV27 | - | TGTGCCAGCAGTCCCTGGGACCGCTCCTACGAGCAGTACTTC | CASSPWDRSYEQYF
few | TRBJ1-1 | TRBV7-8 | - | TGTGCCAGCAGCTACAGAAGAGACCGAGGCGAAGCTTTCTTT | CASSYRRDRGEAFF
many | TRBJ2-2 | TRBV11-2 | TRBD2 | TGTGCCAGCAGCTTAGATCTAGCGGGAGACACCGGGGAGCTGTTTTTT | CASSLDLAGDTGELFF
many | TRBJ1-1 | TRBV28 | - | TGTGCCAGCAAGGCCGGGGGGGCGAATTTGAACACTGAAGCTTTCTTT | CASKAGGANLNTEAFF
- | TRBJ2-2 | TRBV28 | TRBD1 | TGTGCCAGCAGCACAAGGACAGGGTACACCGGGGAGCTGTTTTTT | CASSTRTGYTGELFF
many | TRBJ1-3 | TRBV28 | - | TGTGCCAGCACCTCCGGGGGGGCTCGCTCTGGAAACACCATATATTTT | CASTSGGARSGNTIYF
- | TRBJ2-5 | TRBV15 | - | TGTGCCACCAGCAGAGGGCCGGAGACCCAGTACTTC | CATSRGPETQYF
many | TRBJ1-2 | TRBV7-9 | - | TGTGCCAGCAGCTTTCAAACCCAGGATGGCTACACCTTC | CASSFQTQDGYTF
many | TRBJ2-2 | TRBV6-2/TRBV6-3 | - | TGTGCCAGCAGGGCCTATCCCCTGAACAGGAACACCGGGGAGCTGTTTTTT | CASRAYPLNRNTGELFF
many | TRBJ2-7 | TRBV6-5 | - | TGTGCCACGCGGACAGTGCGCGGGTACGAGCAGTACTTC | CATRTVRGYEQYF
many | TRBJ1-2 | TRBV10-3 | - | TGTGCCATCACACCATCAGGGAACTATGGCTACACCTTC | CAITPSGNYGYTF
many | TRBJ1-1 | TRBV7-8 | - | TGTGCCAGCAGCGTAGAAGGCGGGGGACGAGGGTACACTGAAGCTTTCTTT | CASSVEGGGRGYTEAFF
- | TRBJ2-7 | TRBV7-2 | - | TGTGCCAGCAGTCAAGGGCTAGCTTTAACCTACGAGCAGTACTTC | CASSQGLALTYEQYF
- | TRBJ1-2 | TRBV7-2 | - | TGTGCCAGCAGCTTGGGGCAGTCCATAGGAGGCTACACCTTC | CASSLGQSIGGYTF
few | TRBJ1-5 | TRBV12-3/TRBV12-4 | - | TGTGCCAGCAGTTTTGGGGCGTGTAGTCTTAATCAGCCCCAGCCTTTT | CASSFGACSLNQPQPF
- | TRBJ2-5 | TRBV28 | TRBD2 | TGTGCCAGCCCCCTAGGCGGGAGACGTCAGGAGACCCAGTACTTC | CASPLGGRRQETQYF
many | TRBJ1-1 | TRBV2 | - | TGTGCCAGCAGTGACGAGGGTTGGTCTGAAGCTTTCTTT | CASSDEGWSEAFF
- | TRBJ2-7 | TRBV6-1 | - | TGTGCCAGCAGTGCCCAGGGCGGAAGGGGCGAGCAGTACTTC | CASSAQGGRGEQYF
many | TRBJ2-7 | TRBV27 | - | TGTGCCAGCAGTTTACAGGGAAGGACCCCCTACGAGCAGTACTTC | CASSLQGRTPYEQYF
many | TRBJ2-5 | TRBV5-1 | - | TGCGCCAGCAGCGATAGGGACTCCCTCCAAGAGACCCAGTACTTC | CASSDRDSLQETQYF
- | TRBJ2-7 | TRBV27 | TRBD2 | TGTGCCAGCAGACCCCTAGCGGGAGTCTACGAGCAGTACTTC | CASRPLAGVYEQYF
- | TRBJ2-7 | TRBV12-3/TRBV12-4 | TRBD2 | TGTGCCAGCAGTCGGAGGACTAGCGGGAGCCACTACGAGCAGTACTTC | CASSRRTSGSHYEQYF
many | TRBJ1-5 | TRBV6-2/TRBV6-3 | TRBD1 | TGTGCCAGCAGTTTACAGGGGGCAGCCTTGGGTGAGGGTCAGCCCCAGCATTTT | CASSLQGAALGEGQPQHF
many | TRBJ2-5 | TRBV11-2 | - | TGTGCCAGCAGCTTAGCAGGGTCATCAGAGACCCAGTACTTC | CASSLAGSSETQYF
once | TRBJ2-7 | TRBV27 | - | TGTGCCAGCAGTCCAATAGCGGAAACTACAGGCGCCTACGAGCAGTACTTC | CASSPIAETTGAYEQYF
many | TRBJ2-2 | TRBV10-2 | TRBD1 | TGCGCCAGCAGTGAGCGCGGCAGGGGGCACGGGGAGCTGTTTTTT | CASSERGRGHGELFF
- | TRBJ1-2 | TRBV6-5 | - | TGTGCCAGCAGTTCGCAGGGGTTTGGTGGCTACACCTTC | CASSSQGFGGYTF
few | TRBJ2-2 | TRBV6-4 | TRBD1 | TGTGCCAGCAGTGACGCCGGGACAGAGTGGGCCCTAGGCACCGGGGAGCTGTTTTTT | CASSDAGTEWALGTGELFF
many | TRBJ2-2 | TRBV5-5 | - | TGTGCCAGCAGCTACGAGACGACAGAAACCGGGGAGCTGTTTTTT | CASSYETTETGELFF
many | TRBJ2-5 | TRBV11-2 | TRBD2 | TGTGCCAGCAGCTTACCCAAACTACTAGCGGGAGAGGAGACCCAGTACTTC | CASSLPKLLAGEETQYF
many | TRBJ1-1 | TRBV11-2 | - | TGTGCCAGCAGATCCAGCGGGAACACTGAAGCTTTCTTT | CASRSSGNTEAFF
many | TRBJ2-7 | TRBV20-1 | TRBD1 | TGCAGTGCTAGAGATCAGGGGGCTAGAGAGCAGTACTTC | CSARDQGAREQYF
- | TRBJ2-7 | TRBV7-8 | - | TGTGCCAGCAGACCCGTTACAGCAGCCTACGAGCAGTACTTC | CASRPVTAAYEQYF
- | TRBJ2-7 | TRBV25-1 | - | TGTGCCAGCAGCCGAGGGACCCCGAGGTCACCACTCCTCAGCGAGCAGTACTTC | CASSRGTPRSPLLSEQYF
many | TRBJ2-5 | TRBV4-1 | TRBD1 | TGCGCCAGCAGCCAAGAAGTGAACAGGGGGCAAGAGACCCAGTACTTC | CASSQEVNRGQETQYF
many | TRBJ2-7 | TRBV20-1 | - | TGCAGTGCTAGTAGGAGGGGAGACGAGCAGTACTTC | CSASRRGDEQYF
many | TRBJ1-6 | TRBV27 | - | TGTGCCAGCAGTTTAACTTCGGGGACCGGGTCACCCCTCCACTTT | CASSLTSGTGSPLHF
many | TRBJ2-7 | TRBV7-9 | TRBD2 | TGTGCCAGCACCCGGACTAGCGGGAGTTACGAGCAGTACTTC | CASTRTSGSYEQYF
many | TRBJ2-5 | TRBV11-2 | - | TGTGCCAGCAGCTTAGAGCCGAATCCGCAAGAGACCCAGTACTTC | CASSLEPNPQETQYF
few | TRBJ1-1 | TRBV19 | - | TGTGCCAGTAGGACGGGGAGTTTCGAAGCTTTCTTT | CASRTGSFEAFF
many | TRBJ1-5 | TRBV24-1 | TRBD1 | TGTGCCACCAGAGCCGGGACAGGGTCCAATCAGCCCCAGCATTTT | CATRAGTGSNQPQHF
- | TRBJ2-2 | TRBV6-1 | - | TGTGCCAGCAGCCACCGACTAGGAGATGACACCGGGGAGCTGTTTTTT | CASSHRLGDDTGELFF
many | TRBJ2-7 | TRBV28 | TRBD2 | TGTGCCAGCAGCCTGACTAGCGGGAACACCTACGAGCAGTACTTC | CASSLTSGNTYEQYF
many | TRBJ2-5 | TRBV19 | - | TGTGCCAGTAGGCCCCCGGGACTGCAAGAGACCCAGTACTTC | CASRPPGLQETQYF
many | TRBJ2-7 | TRBV2 | - | TGTGCCAGCAGTGAAGGGTCCTACGAGCAGTACTTC | CASSEGSYEQYF
many | TRBJ2-5 | TRBV12-3/TRBV12-4 | - | TGTGCCAGCAGTTTAACGGAGACCCAGTACTTC | CASSLTETQYF
- | TRBJ1-1 | TRBV29-1 | - | TGCAGCGTTGAAGATGGGGTGTCGGGCATGTCTTTCTTT | CSVEDGVSGMSFF
- | TRBJ2-5 | TRBV28 | TRBD2 | TGTGCCAGCAGTTTACGGCGGGAGAAGGGGACCCAGTACTTC | CASSLRREKGTQYF
many | TRBJ2-2 | TRBV27 | TRBD1 | TGTGCCAGCAGTCCCGGACAGGTCCTCACCGGGGAGCTGTTTTTT | CASSPGQVLTGELFF
many | TRBJ1-1 | TRBV5-8 | - | TGTGCCAGCAGCCCAACCGGGACACTCAACACTGAAGCTTTCTTT | CASSPTGTLNTEAFF